The source of this T cell receptor beta chain is a study of T cells in Graves' hyperthyroidism and ophthalmopathy. Overall study: Blood from the periphery was taken at initial diagnosis, before any treatment. Whole-study results and caveats: In blood, most of the thyroid clonotypes expanded above 0.001 were also present.

The CDR3 has 14 amino acids. CDR1 is MNHEY, CDR2 SMNVEV, per germline (reference sequence). V was clipped by 6 bases and J by 7 bases; unmatched bases: 7. Over 18 months, lack of ophthalmopathy progression marked Graves' hyperthyroidism as stable. TCR beta CDR3 regions were amplified from RNA. Primed by the HTBI set, a first-round RT-PCR was run on the TCR CDR3. A single record per CDR3 protein comes from TCRdb applying MiXCR to the multiplex PCR reads. The table lists about 400,000 distinct CDR3 sequences, roughly 15% of them singletons, with more than 4.5% in the top ten. Only a few counts were recorded for this clonotype. No antigen is known for it.

The J gene is TRBJ1-4, the V gene TRBV27; 8 bases align to TRBD1. The clonotype comes from a woman under 30 with Graves' hyperthyroidism. Sequencing was done on a sample of blood. The CDR3 sequence: CASRTRGRAEKLFF. CDR3 in DNA: TGTGCCAGCAGAACCAGGGGGCGGGCTGAAAAACTGTTTTTT.